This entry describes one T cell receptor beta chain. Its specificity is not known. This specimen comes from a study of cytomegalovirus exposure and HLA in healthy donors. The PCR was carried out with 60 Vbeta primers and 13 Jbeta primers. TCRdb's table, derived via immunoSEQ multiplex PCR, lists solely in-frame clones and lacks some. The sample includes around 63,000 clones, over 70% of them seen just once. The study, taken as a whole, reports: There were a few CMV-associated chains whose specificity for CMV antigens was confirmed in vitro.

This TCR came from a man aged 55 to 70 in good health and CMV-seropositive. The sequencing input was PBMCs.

The CDR3 loop is CAIATGLNQPQHF. In nucleotides, the CDR3 is TGTGCCATCGCGACAGGCCTTAATCAGCCCCAGCATTTT. V gene TRBV5-4 combines with J gene TRBJ1-5, with D tentatively TRBD1 (6 bases). This CDR3 is 13 amino acids long. The V gene's germline CDR1 is SGHNT and CDR2 YYREEE (reference sequence). V gave up 9 bases and J gave up 4 bases, with 14 bases separating them.